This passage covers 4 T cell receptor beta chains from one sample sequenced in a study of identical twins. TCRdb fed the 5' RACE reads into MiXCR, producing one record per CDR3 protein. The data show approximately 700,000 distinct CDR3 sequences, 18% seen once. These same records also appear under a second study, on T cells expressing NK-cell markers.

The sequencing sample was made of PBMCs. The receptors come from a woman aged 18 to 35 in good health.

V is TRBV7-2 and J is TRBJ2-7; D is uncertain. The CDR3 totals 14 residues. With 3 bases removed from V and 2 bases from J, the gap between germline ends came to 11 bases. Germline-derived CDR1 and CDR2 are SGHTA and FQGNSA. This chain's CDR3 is CASSLEWQAYEQYF. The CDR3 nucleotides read TGTGCCAGCAGCTTGGAGTGGCAGGCCTACGAGCAGTACTTC. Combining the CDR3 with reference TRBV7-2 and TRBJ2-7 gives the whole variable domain GAGVSQSPSNKVTEKGKDVELRCDPISGHTALYWYRQSLGQGLEFLIYFQGNSAPDKSGLPSDRFSAERTGGSVSTLTIQRTQQEDSAVYLCASSLEWQAYEQYFGPGTRLTVT.

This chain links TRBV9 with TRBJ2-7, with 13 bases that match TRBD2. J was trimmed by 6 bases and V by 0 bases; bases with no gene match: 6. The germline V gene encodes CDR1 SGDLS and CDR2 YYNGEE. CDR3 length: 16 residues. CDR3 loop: CASSVGLAGGDGEQYF. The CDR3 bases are TGTGCCAGCAGCGTAGGACTAGCGGGAGGTGATGGCGAGCAGTACTTC.

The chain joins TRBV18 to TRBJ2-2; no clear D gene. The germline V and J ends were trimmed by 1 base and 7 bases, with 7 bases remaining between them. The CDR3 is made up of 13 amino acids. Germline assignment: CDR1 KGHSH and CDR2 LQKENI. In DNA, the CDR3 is TGTGCCAGCTCACCACTTACCATCGGGGAGCTGTTTTTT. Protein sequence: CASSPLTIGELFF.

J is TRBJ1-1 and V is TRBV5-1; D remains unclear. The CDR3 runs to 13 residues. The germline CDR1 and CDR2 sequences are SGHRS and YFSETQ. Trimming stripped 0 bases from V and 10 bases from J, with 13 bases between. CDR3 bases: TGCGCCAGCAGCTTGGAAAGTAGCGGAGGAGCTTTCTTT. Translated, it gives CASSLESSGGAFF.